The entry that follows covers one T cell receptor beta chain sequence. These data originate in a study of sequential checkpoint blockade in melanoma. Study summary: Arm A got nivolumab then ipilimumab; arm B the reverse, 1:1. Maintenance nivolumab came after either treatment sequence.

The data were produced by immunoSEQ multiplex PCR, yet TCRdb's version contains in-frame clones alone and is incomplete. The sample consists of around 19,000 clones, 75% to 85% of them appearing once. Treatment here: randomized to nivolumab then ipilimumab (arm A) or the reverse (arm B). Patients had received no earlier DNA-damaging chemotherapy. PBMC sorting kept live CD3+CD8+ cells without CD19 or CD56. From germline, CDR1 is SEHNR and CDR2 FQNEAQ (reference sequence). This CDR3 has 16 amino acids. Trimming cost V 5 bases and J 3 bases; bases outside gene matches: 9. The specimen comprised CD8+ T cells sorted from blood (inferred from file names), sampled from a patient given nivolumab and ipilimumab in sequence. The origin of this receptor is a human donor with melanoma. V and J are TRBV7-9 and TRBJ1-1; the match to TRBD1 covers 10 bases. In DNA, the CDR3 is TGTGCCAGCAGCCTGAAGACCGGGACAGGGGACACTGAAGCTTTCTTT. Protein: CASSLKTGTGDTEAFF.